This T cell receptor beta chain was found in a study of CD8 T cells in ankylosing spondylitis. Study-wide findings and caveats: CD8+ disease-linked clones were present at relatively low frequencies in blood. Disease-associated clones were reportedly significantly overrepresented in matched ankylosing spondylitis synovial fluid. In ankylosing spondylitis blood, a motif of seven to nine highly homologous TCR beta variants appeared characteristic.

This clonotype was counted at least ten times. As yet, its antigen is unknown. 5'-RACE, quantitative and with molecular barcodes, yielded the TCR beta libraries. TCRdb reprocessed the 5' RACE reads with MiXCR, giving one entry per CDR3 protein. The table has under 300,000 distinct CDR3 sequences, approximately 12% seen once. V dropped 7 bases and J dropped 6 bases, with 12 bases sitting between them. Germline V CDR1 and CDR2: MNHEY, SVGAGI. CDR3 length: 12 amino acids. The TCR was taken from a male donor with ankylosing spondylitis or in good health (not recorded which). The chain is built from TRBV6-5 and TRBJ1-2; TRBD1 is a possible D gene (5 bases). What was sequenced was blood, either unsorted or a sorted T cell fraction (not recorded which). The CDR3 spells CASTQGADGYTF. The CDR3 nucleotides are TGTGCCAGCACCCAGGGTGCTGATGGCTACACCTTC.